The present T cell receptor beta chain was sequenced within a study of spatial heterogeneity in lung cancer. Study-wide points: Counts of ubiquitous and regional expanded TCRs tracked ubiquitous and regional nonsynonymous mutations, respectively. Mutation counts in tumors were tracked by counts of expanded intratumoral alpha and beta TCRs.

Trimming cost V 5 bases and J 4 bases; bases outside gene matches: 5. Germline loops: CDR1 MNHNY, CDR2 SVGAGI (reference sequence). The CDR3 contains 16 residues. This clonotype is medium-sized in the sample. Its antigen is unknown. The library protocol tagged each TCR cDNA with a unique molecular identifier. TCRdb reprocessed the 5' RACE reads via MiXCR and lists one record per CDR3 protein. The sample lists 1,400 to 1,500 distinct CDR3 sequences, over 7% occurring once. The time point: sample taken at primary tumor resection. Samples were donated by 72 untreated early-stage non-small cell lung cancer patients. From tumor, nontumor lung or frozen PBMC, whole RNA was taken unsorted for sequencing.

V usage is TRBV6-6 and J usage is TRBJ2-6; 10 bases are a match to TRBD2. The TCR sequence derives from a male donor with early-stage non-small cell lung cancer. The specimen was lung tumor tissue, collected at surgery. CDR3 region: CASSRAGGLGANVLTF. CDR3 sequence (DNA): TGTGCCAGCAGTCGAGCGGGAGGGTTAGGGGCCAACGTCCTGACTTTC.